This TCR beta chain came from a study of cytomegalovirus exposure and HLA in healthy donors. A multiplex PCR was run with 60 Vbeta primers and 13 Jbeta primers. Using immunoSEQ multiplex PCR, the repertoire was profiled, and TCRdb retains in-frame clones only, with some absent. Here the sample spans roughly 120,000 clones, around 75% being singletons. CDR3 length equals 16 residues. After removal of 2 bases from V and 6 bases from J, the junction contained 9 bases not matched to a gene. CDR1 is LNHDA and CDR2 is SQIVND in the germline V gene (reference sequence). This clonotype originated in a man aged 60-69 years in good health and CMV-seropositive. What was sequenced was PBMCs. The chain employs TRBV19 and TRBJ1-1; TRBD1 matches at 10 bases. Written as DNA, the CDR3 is TGTGCCAGTAGTATACCGTGGACAGGGGGTTGGGCTGAAGCTTTCTTT. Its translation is CASSIPWTGGWAEAFF.